The 3 T cell receptor beta chains reported below all come from one sample, sequenced in a study of glioma-infiltrating T cells after dendritic cell vaccination. Repertoires were generated with immunoSEQ multiplex PCR, while TCRdb's copy carries only in-frame clones and drops some. The sample lists tens of thousands of clones, around 83% occurring once. Time point noted: after dendritic cell vaccination, including at tumor progression/relapse. This specimen consisted of blood, obtained after dendritic cell vaccination. The receptors come from a human donor with glioblastoma.

V and J are TRBV4-3 and TRBJ1-5, with 10 bases lining up with TRBD1. CDR3 size: 19 residues. J was trimmed by 0 bases and V by 2 bases; bases with no gene match: 10. Germline assignment: CDR1 LGHNA and CDR2 YSLEER. The CDR3 loop is CASSQPTQGQGSSNQPQHF. The CDR3 coding sequence is TGCGCCAGCAGCCAACCCACCCAGGGACAGGGGAGTAGCAATCAGCCCCAGCATTTT.

The CDR3 loop is CASISGGAGTGELFF. The CDR3 region has the DNA TGCGCCAGCATTAGCGGGGGGGCGGGCACCGGGGAGCTGTTTTTT. The rearrangement joins TRBV10-2 to TRBJ2-2, with 11 bases that match TRBD2. The CDR3 contains 15 residues. CDR1 and CDR2 (germline): WSHSY, SAAADI. V dropped 7 bases and J dropped 4; count of bases not matched to a gene: 5.

This clone was recorded only once. The rearrangement uses TRBV2 and TRBJ2-4; tentative D call: TRBD1 (9 bases). The germline CDR1 and CDR2 sequences are SNHLY and FYNNEI. This CDR3 region has 15 residues. V was cut by 7 bases and J by 9 bases, with 22 bases left in between. CDR3 protein: CASMRGGTGFGIQYF. The CDR3 DNA sequence: TGTGCCAGCATGCGCGGGGGGACAGGGTTTGGCATTCAGTACTTC.